Listed below are T cell receptor beta chains from one sample, sequenced in a study of shared clonotypes between healthy human individuals. Using immunoSEQ multiplex PCR, the repertoire was profiled, and TCRdb retains in-frame clones only, with some absent. The repertoire has 980,000 or so clones, over 60% of them found once; the top ten carry about 1.5%. What was sequenced was memory CD4+ T cells sorted from blood. The receptors originated from a man between 18 and 29 years old in good health. Both conserved end residues are part of each CDR3.

CASSPQGRRYTF	TRBV5-5	TRBJ1-2	12
CASSSGTGLNQPQHF	TRBV6-6	TRBJ1-5	15
CASSQGGGNQPQHF	TRBV5-5	TRBJ1-5	14
CASTYRSTDTQYF	TRBV2	TRBJ2-3	13
CASSYSMFGNTIYF	TRBV6-6	TRBJ1-3	14
CASSSPLRQGAYEQYF	TRBV28	TRBJ2-7	16
CASRETQGLQTQYF	TRBV6-6	TRBJ2-5	14
CASSRPGQTGTEAFF	TRBV5-4	TRBJ1-1	15
CASSLVLADTQYF	TRBV5-1	TRBJ2-3	13
CASARTVYGYTF	TRBV7-9	TRBJ1-2	12
CASSDWIFRLAGANSSYNEQFF	TRBV6-4	TRBJ2-1	22